These T cell receptor beta chains were read from a single sample in a study of tumor-infiltrating lymphocytes in primary liver carcinoma. Each CDR3 protein is one row after TCRdb ran MiXCR on the multiplex PCR reads. The sample records approximately 330,000 distinct CDR3 sequences, roughly 61% being singletons. The sequenced sample was peripheral blood. These receptors came from a man aged 35 to 55 with primary liver carcinoma and hepatitis B virus infection. Each CDR3 is given with its conserved first and last residue. The D gene is left open where the match is weak. Clone size is stated in some rows and not others, as once, few, many or a class when expanded.

CDR3: CASSIITGRSSYEQYF; DNA: TGTGCCAGCAGCATTATCACAGGGAGGTCTTCCTACGAGCAGTACTTC; size: few; D: NA; J: TRBJ2-7; V: TRBV7-9
CDR3: CASSLDTSGTYNEQFF; DNA: TGCGCCAGCAGCTTGGACACTAGCGGGACCTACAATGAGCAGTTCTTC; size: few; D: TRBD2; J: TRBJ2-1; V: TRBV5-1
CDR3: CASSRGSDTGNLFF; DNA: TGCGCCAGCAGCCGTGGGTCGGACACCGGGAACCTGTTTTTT; size: NA; D: NA; J: TRBJ2-2; V: TRBV4-1
CDR3: CASSLVSRASTDTQYF; DNA: TGCGCCAGCAGCTTGGTTTCAAGGGCTAGCACAGATACGCAGTATTTT; size: few; D: NA; J: TRBJ2-3; V: TRBV5-1
CDR3: CASSVVDRGKTQYF; DNA: TGTGCCAGCAGTGTAGTTGACAGGGGGAAGACCCAGTACTTC; size: NA; D: TRBD1; J: TRBJ2-5; V: TRBV28
CDR3: CASSLPKQGEVEAFF; DNA: TGCGCCAGCAGCTTACCGAAACAGGGGGAGGTTGAAGCTTTCTTT; size: NA; D: TRBD1; J: TRBJ1-1; V: TRBV5-1
CDR3: CASGGETQYF; DNA: TGTGCCAGCGGGGGAGAGACCCAGTACTTC; size: NA; D: NA; J: TRBJ2-5; V: TRBV28
CDR3: CASTPGTELINEQFF; DNA: TGTGCAAGCACTCCCGGGACCGAGTTGATCAATGAGCAGTTCTTC; size: NA; D: NA; J: TRBJ2-1; V: TRBV6-5
CDR3: CASSGEANTEAFF; DNA: TGTGCCAGCAGCGGGGAGGCGAACACTGAAGCTTTCTTT; size: many; D: NA; J: TRBJ1-1; V: TRBV5-4
CDR3: CAISSGRIGELLF; DNA: TGTGCCATCAGCAGCGGGAGGATCGGGGAGCTGCTTTTT; size: NA; D: TRBD2; J: TRBJ2-2; V: TRBV10-3
CDR3: CASSKAGTVMNTEAFF; DNA: TGTGCCAGCAGCAAAGCAGGGACGGTGATGAACACTGAAGCTTTCTTT; size: NA; D: NA; J: TRBJ1-1; V: TRBV21-1
CDR3: CASIPYSAGYEQYF; DNA: TGTGCCAGCATCCCCTACTCGGCAGGCTACGAGCAGTACTTC; size: NA; D: NA; J: TRBJ2-7; V: TRBV6-1
CDR3: CASSSTGQGADTQYF; DNA: TGTGCCAGCAGCTCAACGGGACAGGGGGCAGATACGCAGTATTTT; size: few; D: TRBD1; J: TRBJ2-3; V: TRBV7-9
CDR3: CASSPGGPATNEKLFF; DNA: TGTGCCAGCTCACCAGGGGGCCCCGCAACTAATGAAAAACTGTTTTTT; size: few; D: NA; J: TRBJ1-4; V: TRBV18
CDR3: CVSSGVPGLAGRNEQFF; DNA: TGTGTCAGCAGTGGGGTTCCGGGACTAGCGGGACGGAATGAGCAGTTCTTC; size: NA; D: TRBD2; J: TRBJ2-1; V: TRBV11-2
CDR3: CASSDPNTYEQYF; DNA: TGCGCCAGCAGTGACCCAAACACATACGAGCAGTACTTC; size: NA; D: NA; J: TRBJ2-7; V: TRBV10-2
CDR3: CPSNSLGWSEQYF; DNA: TGTCCCAGCAACTCGCTTGGCTGGTCCGAGCAGTACTTC; size: NA; D: NA; J: TRBJ2-7; V: TRBV11-1